Below are 9 T cell receptor beta chains sequenced from a single sample in a study of cytomegalovirus exposure and HLA in healthy donors. PCR employed 60 Vbeta and 13 Jbeta primers. Only in-frame clones appear in the TCRdb table, and some are missing; sequencing was by immunoSEQ multiplex PCR. The table records under 150,000 clones, 79% of them present only once. Source material: PBMCs. Receptors were obtained from a female donor in good health and CMV-seronegative.

This sequence joins TRBV21-1 and TRBJ2-6; the D segment call TRBD1 is taken from the table without a DNA check. TRBV21-1 is recorded as a pseudogene. The CDR3 sequence is 19 residues long. This CDR3 reads CASSKVVPGGSSGANVLTF. In nucleotides, the CDR3 is TGTGCCAGCAGCAAAGTGGTACCAGGGGGATCCTCTGGGGCCAACGTCCTGACTTTC.

V and J are TRBV7-2 and TRBJ1-2, with TRBD1 matching over 7 bases. The J segment lost 8 bases and the V segment lost 1 base, leaving 7 bases of the junction unmatched. Germline V gene lookup returns CDR1 SGHTA and CDR2 FQGNSA. This CDR3 is built from 14 residues. CDR3 in amino acids: CASSLEEGAGGYTF. CDR3 sequence (DNA): TGTGCCAGCAGCTTAGAGGAGGGGGCAGGGGGCTACACCTTC.

This chain joins TRBV28 and TRBJ2-7; D is undetermined. The V gene lost 2 bases and the J gene lost 0 bases, with 20 bases spanning the gap. Germline loops: CDR1 MDHEN, CDR2 SYDVKM. This CDR3 region has 18 residues. CDR3 region: CASSLLQSRLLPSYEQYF. In nucleotides, the CDR3 is TGTGCCAGCAGTTTACTGCAGAGCCGACTCCTGCCCTCCTACGAGCAGTACTTC.

Only one count was recorded for this clone. V gene TRBV12-2 combines with J gene TRBJ2-7; the D call of TRBD2 is as the table states it, not checked on the DNA. TRBV12-2 is given as a pseudogene. The length of the CDR3 is 16 residues. Written as DNA, the CDR3 is TGTGCAAGTCGCTTAGCGCATCTAGCGGGGGGCGGAGAGCAGTACTTC. This codes for CASRLAHLAGGGEQYF.

The chain couples TRBV19 to TRBJ2-1; TRBD2 matches at 14 bases. CDR3 length equals 16 residues. Germline loops: CDR1 LNHDA, CDR2 SQIVND (reference sequence). Losses at the gene ends were 4 bases for V and 8 bases for J; bases not matched to a gene: 7. CDR3 residues: CASSRGLAGEGHEQFF. The CDR3 coding sequence is TGTGCCAGTAGTAGGGGACTAGCGGGGGAGGGGCATGAGCAGTTCTTC.

This chain joins TRBV28 and TRBJ2-2; 10 bases fit TRBD2. V lost 3 bases, J lost 3 bases, and 7 bases stayed unmatched. Germline CDR1 reads MDHEN; CDR2 reads SYDVKM. There are 17 residues in the CDR3. CDR3 in DNA: TGTGCCAGCAGTTTCGTGAGGCTAGCGGGGGACACCGGGGAGCTGTTTTTT. It yields the protein CASSFVRLAGDTGELFF. The complete variable domain, with remaining parts taken from reference TRBV28 and TRBJ2-2, reads DVKVTQSSRYLVKRTGEKVFLECVQDMDHENMFWYRQDPGLGLRLIYFSYDVKMKEKGDIPEGYSVSREKKERFSLILESASTNQTSMYLCASSFVRLAGDTGELFFGEGSRLTVL.

The gene calls are TRBV4-3 and TRBJ1-2; D perhaps matches TRBD1 (5 bases). The ends were cut back, 1 base at V and 6 bases at J, with 9 bases in the middle. The CDR3 sequence is 13 residues long. Germline lookup yields CDR1 LGHNA and CDR2 YSLEER. For the CDR3, the DNA is TGCGCCAGCAGCCAAGTTGAAGGGGATGGCTACACCTTC. This codes for CASSQVEGDGYTF.

This clone was detected a few times. The CDR3 spells CASSEWALNTEAFF. For the CDR3, the DNA is TGTGCCAGCAGTGAGTGGGCCTTGAACACTGAAGCTTTCTTT. This chain connects TRBV2 to TRBJ1-1; D is ambiguous. V gave up 3 bases and J gave up 0 bases, with 8 bases separating them. Germline CDR1 is SNHLY and CDR2 is FYNNEI. The CDR3 is 14 residues long.

This chain uses TRBV7-8 with TRBJ2-2; D is unresolved. V lost 2 bases and J lost 10, with 17 bases in between. This CDR3 comprises 15 residues. Germline assignment: CDR1 SGHVS and CDR2 FQNEAQ. CDR3: CASSLRFSPREELFF. CDR3 coding DNA: TGTGCCAGCAGCTTAAGATTTAGCCCCCGAGAGGAGCTGTTTTTT.